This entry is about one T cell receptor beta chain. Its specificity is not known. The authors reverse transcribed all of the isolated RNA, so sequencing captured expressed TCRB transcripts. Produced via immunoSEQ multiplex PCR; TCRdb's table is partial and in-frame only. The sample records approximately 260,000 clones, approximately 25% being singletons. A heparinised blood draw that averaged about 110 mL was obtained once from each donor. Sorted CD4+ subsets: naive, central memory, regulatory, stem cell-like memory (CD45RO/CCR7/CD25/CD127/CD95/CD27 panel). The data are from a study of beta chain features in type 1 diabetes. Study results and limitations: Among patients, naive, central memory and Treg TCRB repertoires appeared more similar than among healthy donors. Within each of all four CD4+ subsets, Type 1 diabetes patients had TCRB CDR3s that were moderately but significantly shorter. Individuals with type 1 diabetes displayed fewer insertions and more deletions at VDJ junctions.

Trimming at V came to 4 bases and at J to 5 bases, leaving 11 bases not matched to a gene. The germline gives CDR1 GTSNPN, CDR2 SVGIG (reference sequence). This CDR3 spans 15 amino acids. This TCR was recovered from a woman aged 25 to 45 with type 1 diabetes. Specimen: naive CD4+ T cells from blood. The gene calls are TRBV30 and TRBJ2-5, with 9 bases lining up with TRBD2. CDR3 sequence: CAWKLGLAGRETQYF. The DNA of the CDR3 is TGTGCCTGGAAGTTGGGGCTAGCGGGAAGGGAGACCCAGTACTTC.